The next 28 T cell receptor beta chains were all read from a single sample in a study of T cell responses to AZD1222 COVID-19 vaccine. Assay: immunoSEQ multiplex PCR; the TCRdb copy retains only in-frame clones and omits some. The sample has some 71,000 clones, 80% to 90% seen once. Sequencing was performed on peripheral blood, taken 28 days after the second AZD1222 dose. The receptors come from an adult who received the AZD1222 COVID-19 vaccine.

CDR3: CASSFARESGGSNQPQHF. CDR3 bases: TGTGCCAGCAGCTTTGCCAGGGAATCGGGAGGGTCCAATCAGCCCCAGCATTTT. The chain employs TRBV7-8 and TRBJ1-5; TRBD1 might be the D (5 bases). Trimming pared 3 bases from V and 3 bases from J, leaving 21 bases between. The CDR3 runs 18 residues. Germline V lookup: CDR1 SGHVS, CDR2 FQNEAQ. The whole variable domain, remainder taken from reference TRBV7-8 and TRBJ1-5, is GAGVSQSPRYKVAKRGQDVALRCDPISGHVSLFWYQQALGQGPEFLTYFQNEAQLDKSGLPSDRFFAERPEGSVSTLKIQRTQQEDSAVYLCASSFARESGGSNQPQHFGDGTRLSIL.

This chain joins TRBV6-5 and TRBJ2-2; possible D gene TRBD1, 6 bases. CDR1 is MNHEY, CDR2 SVGAGI, per germline. The CDR3 runs to 14 residues. V dropped 6 bases and J dropped 5 bases, with 13 bases sitting between them. The CDR3 here is CASREPGETGELFF. The CDR3 DNA reads TGTGCCAGCAGAGAGCCAGGGGAAACCGGGGAGCTGTTTTTT.

The J gene is TRBJ1-4, the V gene TRBV9, with TRBD1 matching over 7 bases. Germline-derived CDR1 and CDR2 are SGDLS and YYNGEE. With 0 bases clipped from V and 8 bases from J, the junction kept 7 bases outside the gene matches. This CDR3 contains 15 residues. DNA for the CDR3: TGTGCCAGCAGCGTAGCCCAGACAGGGAGGGAAAAACTGTTTTTT. It codes for CASSVAQTGREKLFF. The variable domain in full, completed from reference TRBV9 and TRBJ1-4, reads DSGVTQTPKHLITATGQRVTLRCSPRSGDLSVYWYQQSLDQGLQFLIQYYNGEERAKGNILERFSAQQFPDLHSELNLSSLELGDSALYFCASSVAQTGREKLFFGSGTQLSVL.

This chain links TRBV10-3 with TRBJ2-1; possible D gene TRBD2, 6 bases. The CDR3 is 12 amino acids. Trimming left V 7 bases short and J 6 bases short, with 10 bases between. Germline CDR1 ENHRY, CDR2 SYGVKD. CDR3 in amino acids: CAITGDFNEQFF. In DNA form, the CDR3 reads TGTGCCATCACGGGGGACTTCAATGAGCAGTTCTTC.

The chain couples TRBV3-1 (or the pseudogene TRBV3-2) to TRBJ1-4, with D unclear. This CDR3 is built from 12 residues. In germline, CDR1 is LGHDT, CDR2 YNNKEL (reference sequence). V was shortened by 3 bases and J by 5 bases, with 4 bases between the two germline ends. CDR3 residues: CASSQGNEKLFF. The CDR3 DNA sequence: TGTGCCAGCAGCCAGGGGAATGAAAAACTGTTTTTT.

J is TRBJ1-1 and V is TRBV7-8, with TRBD1 matching over 8 bases. This CDR3 spans 15 amino acids. After removal of 2 bases from V and 5 bases from J, the junction contained 7 bases not matched to a gene. CDR1 is SGHVS and CDR2 is FQNEAQ in the germline V gene. Here the CDR3 reads CASSLTRTGLTEAFF. The CDR3 bases are TGTGCCAGCAGCTTAACACGGACAGGGCTGACTGAAGCTTTCTTT.

A few counts support this clone. CDR3 DNA: TGTGCCAGCAGTTCCGCGGGGCGGCCGGACACAGATACGCAGTATTTT. This encodes CASSSAGRPDTDTQYF. The chain combines TRBV2 with TRBJ2-3; D perhaps matches TRBD2 (6 bases). This CDR3 comprises 16 residues. CDR1 and CDR2 from the germline V gene are SNHLY and FYNNEI. Trimming cost V 5 bases and J 2 bases, with 17 bases left between them. Together with reference TRBV2 and TRBJ2-3, the CDR3 gives the full variable domain: EPEVTQTPSHQVTQMGQEVILRCVPISNHLYFYWYRQILGQKVEFLVSFYNNEISEKSEIFDDQFSVERPDGSNFTLKIRSTKLEDSAMYFCASSSAGRPDTDTQYFGPGTRLTVL.

This chain connects TRBV4-2 to TRBJ2-7; 10 nucleotides match TRBD2. After removal of 2 bases from V and 3 bases from J, the junction contained 1 base not matched to a gene. The CDR3 is 14 amino acids. The germline V gene encodes CDR1 LGHNA and CDR2 YNFKEQ. The CDR3 region is CASSQPSGSYEQYF. In DNA, the CDR3 is TGTGCCAGCAGCCAACCTAGCGGGAGCTACGAGCAGTACTTC.

This clone was counted only a few times. V usage is TRBV6-1 and J usage is TRBJ2-7; D perhaps matches TRBD2 (6 bases). V was trimmed by 0 bases and J by 0 bases, leaving 9 bases between them. The CDR3 spans 15 residues. CDR1 MNHNS and CDR2 SASEGT come from the germline V gene. CDR3 nucleotide sequence: TGTGCCAGCAGTGAAGCAACCGGGAGCTCCTACGAGCAGTACTTC. It yields the protein CASSEATGSSYEQYF.

The CDR3 DNA reads TGTGCCAGCACTTACGAGGGGGGCGCGGGGAATGAGCAGTTCTTC. Encoded protein: CASTYEGGAGNEQFF. The chain joins TRBV2 to TRBJ2-1, with D possibly called TRBD1 or TRBD2 (6 bases each). There are 15 residues in the CDR3. V lost 7 bases, J lost 7 bases, and 20 bases lay in between. Germline lookup yields CDR1 SNHLY and CDR2 FYNNEI.

The chain has TRBV19 and TRBJ2-7, with TRBD2 identical over 7 bases. Germline V CDR1 and CDR2: LNHDA, SQIVND (reference sequence). The trim removed 4 bases at V and 0 bases at J, leaving 6 bases unmatched. The CDR3 is 15 amino acids. CDR3 coding DNA: TGTGCCAGTAGTACGTTCCGGGACTACTCCTACGAGCAGTACTTC. Its protein is CASSTFRDYSYEQYF.

The chain carries TRBV20-1 and TRBJ2-7, with D possibly TRBD2 on 7 matching bases. The germline CDR1 and CDR2 sequences are DFQATT and SNEGSKA (reference sequence). This CDR3 is 11 amino acids long. V gave up 3 bases and J gave up 6 bases, with 9 bases separating them. The CDR3 spells CSARGGREQYF. The CDR3 DNA reads TGCAGTGCTAGGGGGGGGCGCGAGCAGTACTTC.

The gene calls are TRBV30 and TRBJ1-2, with D uncertain. The CDR3 is made up of 11 amino acids. Germline-derived CDR1 and CDR2 are GTSNPN and SVGIG (reference sequence). Trimming took 0 bases from V and 6 from J, leaving 5 bases between them. CDR3 sequence: CAWSVKDGYTF. Here the CDR3 DNA reads TGTGCCTGGAGTGTAAAAGATGGCTACACCTTC.

CDR3 sequence: CASSEVGYEQYF. CDR3 in DNA: TGTGCCAGCAGTGAAGTCGGCTACGAGCAGTACTTC. The chain combines TRBV6-1 with TRBJ2-7; D uncertain. V dropped 1 base and J dropped 3 bases, with 4 bases sitting between them. CDR1 is MNHNS, CDR2 SASEGT, per germline. The CDR3 runs to 12 residues.

This clone was seen a few times. The chain joins TRBV10-3 to TRBJ2-2; no firm D call. This CDR3 is 14 amino acids long. Between the trimmed V and J ends, which lost 0 bases and 3 bases, there was a span of 5 bases. The germline V gene has CDR1 ENHRY and CDR2 SYGVKD. In DNA, the CDR3 is TGTGCCATCAGTGAGTCGGCTGACACCGGGGAGCTGTTTTTT. Protein sequence: CAISESADTGELFF.

The J gene is TRBJ2-1, the V gene TRBV7-9; a possible D gene is TRBD2 (5 bases). V shed 5 bases and J shed 12 bases, with 23 bases lying between them. The CDR3 loop spans 15 amino acids. The germline CDR1 and CDR2 sequences are SEHNR and FQNEAQ (reference sequence). CDR3 sequence: CASSPSGGLAVRQFF. Written as DNA, the CDR3 is TGTGCCAGCAGCCCCTCGGGCGGGTTGGCCGTGAGGCAGTTCTTC.

The rearrangement joins TRBV9 to TRBJ2-1; 8 bases fit TRBD2. Germline V gene lookup returns CDR1 SGDLS and CDR2 YYNGEE. The CDR3 sequence is 16 residues long. Losses at the gene ends were 0 bases for V and 9 bases for J; bases not matched to a gene: 11. The CDR3 sequence is CASSVVGTREKGEQFF. The CDR3 DNA reads TGTGCCAGCAGCGTAGTCGGGACTAGGGAAAAGGGTGAGCAGTTCTTC.

CDR3 nucleotide sequence: TGTGCCAGCACCAGCAGAGTAGTCCCCACCTCTGAAGCTTTCTTT. Amino acid sequence: CASTSRVVPTSEAFF. The chain employs TRBV6-5 and TRBJ1-1, with no clear D. The V gene's germline CDR1 is MNHEY and CDR2 SVGAGI. The V end lost 7 bases, the J end lost 6 bases, and 21 bases lay between the germline ends. The CDR3 is made up of 15 amino acids.

The gene calls are TRBV11-2 and TRBJ2-5, with D possibly matching TRBD1 (6 bases). Per germline, CDR1 SGHAT and CDR2 FQNNGV. Trimming pared 5 bases from V and 5 bases from J, leaving 18 bases between. CDR3 length: 15 residues. The CDR3 bases are TGTGCCAGCAGCCCCGTACAGGGCCCCAGGGAGACCCAGTACTTC. Amino acids: CASSPVQGPRETQYF.

This sequence joins TRBV2 and TRBJ1-2; D remains unclear. CDR1 SNHLY and CDR2 FYNNEI come from the germline V gene. With 6 bases removed from V and 8 bases from J, the gap between germline ends came to 22 bases. The CDR3 is made up of 15 amino acids. The CDR3 DNA sequence: TGTGCCAGCAGACCTCCCCCTGTGGGGTTCTCGGGCTACACCTTC. Translated, it gives CASRPPPVGFSGYTF.

This chain connects TRBV5-8 to TRBJ2-7; D not resolved. CDR3 length: 11 residues. Germline values: CDR1 SGHTS, CDR2 YDEGEE. V lost 4 bases to trimming and J lost 5 bases, with 7 bases between them. The chain's CDR3 is CASSLYHEQYF. The CDR3, as DNA: TGTGCCAGCAGCCTATACCACGAGCAGTACTTC.

V and J are TRBV7-9 and TRBJ2-5; D gene ambiguous. The CDR3 consists of 14 residues. Germline CDR1 is SEHNR and CDR2 is FQNEAQ (reference sequence). Between the trimmed V and J ends, which lost 2 bases and 5 bases, there was a span of 12 bases. The CDR3 protein is CASSLRSLQETQYF. Written as DNA, the CDR3 is TGTGCCAGCAGCTTAAGGAGTCTACAGGAGACCCAGTACTTC.

The V call is TRBV29-1, the J call TRBJ1-5; D might be TRBD1 (6 bases). The ends were cut back, 8 bases at V and 5 bases at J, with 16 bases in the middle. CDR3 size: 13 residues. Germline CDR1 and CDR2: SQVTM and ANQGSEA. The CDR3 is CSLGGAWHQPQHF. The DNA for the CDR3 is TGCAGCCTGGGGGGGGCTTGGCATCAGCCCCAGCATTTT.

The chain is built from TRBV7-2 and TRBJ1-5; no clear D. Germline CDR1 SGHTA, CDR2 FQGNSA. This CDR3 is built from 14 residues. Trimming stripped 1 base from V and 2 bases from J, with 6 bases between. CDR3 amino acids: CASSLDLGNQPQHF. CDR3 bases: TGTGCCAGCAGCTTAGACTTAGGCAATCAGCCCCAGCATTTT.

V and J are TRBV3-1 (or the pseudogene TRBV3-2) and TRBJ2-7; 15 nucleotides align to TRBD2. V lost 4 bases to trimming and J lost 3 bases; unmatched junction nucleotides: 4. CDR3 length: 16 residues. Germline V CDR1 and CDR2: LGHDT, YNNKEL (reference sequence). CDR3 DNA sequence: TGTGCCAGCAGCCGCGGGACTAGCGGGAGGAACTACGAGCAGTACTTC. It specifies CASSRGTSGRNYEQYF.

The chain recombines TRBV6-1 with TRBJ2-7, with 10 bases matching TRBD1. This CDR3 contains 17 residues. CDR1 is MNHNS, CDR2 SASEGT, per germline. Germline trimming cut 4 bases from V and 2 bases from J; bases unmatched to any gene: 11. The CDR3 protein is CASSVAGQGSSAYEQYF. The CDR3 nucleotides are TGTGCCAGCAGTGTGGCGGGACAGGGGTCGTCAGCCTACGAGCAGTACTTC.

The chain employs TRBV27 and TRBJ2-1; tentatively, D is TRBD2 (6 bases). V was pared by 5 bases and J by 6 bases, with 20 bases between. Per germline, CDR1 MNHEY and CDR2 SMNVEV (reference sequence). The CDR3 runs to 16 residues. CDR3 bases: TGTGCCAGCAGTGACGGATTTTCGGGGGTTCCCAATGAGCAGTTCTTC. Its translation is CASSDGFSGVPNEQFF.

The chain combines TRBV27 with TRBJ2-1; 7 positions agree with TRBD1. V lost 6 bases to trimming and J lost 0 bases; unmatched junction nucleotides: 5. The CDR3 length is 15 residues. CDR1 MNHEY and CDR2 SMNVEV come from the germline V gene (reference sequence). The CDR3 spells CASSNRQGSYNEQFF. In nucleotides, the CDR3 is TGTGCCAGCAGCAACAGACAGGGCTCCTACAATGAGCAGTTCTTC.